The T cell receptor (beta chain) described here comes from a study of Tregs in tolerant kidney transplant recipients. This table comes from immunoSEQ multiplex PCR, and its TCRdb copy is limited to in-frame clones, with some not included. The sample shows around 31,000 clones, about 79% of them seen only once. In the case of this clone: Its antigen remains unknown.

The V gene's germline CDR1 is SGHRS and CDR2 YFSETQ. Trimming took off 1 base at V and 5 bases at J, with 13 bases between the two ends. The CDR3 loop spans 15 amino acids. This TCR came from a human donor in good health. The sequencing sample was made of Tregs from blood cultured with allogeneic cells. The V and J genes are TRBV5-1 and TRBJ1-5; D gene unclear. CDR3 bases: TGCGCCAGCAGCTTGACGCCAGGCGCCCATCAGCCCCAGCATTTT. This translates into CASSLTPGAHQPQHF.